The 25 T cell receptor beta chains given below trace back to one sample, sequenced in a study of T cells in Graves' hyperthyroidism and ophthalmopathy. RNA transcripts provided the source from which TCR beta CDR3 regions were amplified. The HTBI set primed first-round TCR CDR3 RT-PCR. TCRdb reanalysed the multiplex PCR reads using MiXCR and keeps one entry per CDR3 protein. This table holds about 400,000 distinct CDR3 sequences, about 15% found once. The sequencing input was blood. These receptors originate from a woman in her thirties with Graves' hyperthyroidism.

The chain joins TRBV15 to TRBJ1-1; D gene unclear. Trimming removed 3 bases from V and 1 base from J, with 9 bases in between. Germline V gene sequence: CDR1 LNHNV, CDR2 YYDKDF (reference sequence). The CDR3 sequence is 14 residues long. As DNA, the CDR3 is TGTGCCACCAGCAGCCGGCACGGGAACACTGAAGCTTTCTTT. This sequence encodes CATSSRHGNTEAFF.

Many counts were recorded for this clonotype. This chain links TRBV7-2 with TRBJ2-1; the D gene is possibly TRBD1 (7 bases). Germline V gene data show CDR1 as SGHTA and CDR2 as FQGNSA. V lost 5 bases and J 0 bases, leaving 11 bases between the germline ends. The CDR3 consists of 15 residues. The CDR3 sequence is CASSRGTASYNEQFF. CDR3 in DNA: TGTGCCAGCAGCCGCGGGACAGCCTCCTACAATGAGCAGTTCTTC.

In this sample, this clonotype turned up once. The chain couples TRBV28 to TRBJ1-2; no definite D call. The CDR3 loop spans 12 amino acids. V was trimmed by 6 bases and J by 14 bases, leaving 19 bases between them. Germline CDR1 and CDR2: MDHEN and SYDVKM. CDR3 amino acids: CASSPGSGTGTF. CDR3 DNA sequence: TGTGCCAGCAGCCCAGGATCGGGAACGGGAACCTTC.

This clonotype was counted between two and nine times. The chain links TRBV6-1 to TRBJ1-2; D not certain. The CDR3 is made up of 13 amino acids. From germline, CDR1 is MNHNS and CDR2 SASEGT. The germline V and J ends were trimmed by 6 bases and 2 bases, with 10 bases remaining between them. DNA of the CDR3: TGTGCCAGCAGCGCAGGAGGGAACTATGGCTACACCTTC. Encoded protein: CASSAGGNYGYTF.

The sample holds a few counts of this clonotype. The V and J genes are TRBV24-1 and TRBJ2-3; D is ambiguous. Germline V gene lookup returns CDR1 KGHDR and CDR2 SFDVKD. Trimming took off 5 bases at V and 6 bases at J, with 14 bases between the two ends. CDR3 length equals 14 residues. As DNA, the CDR3 is TGTGCCACCAGTGGTGACCGATCATCGGATACGCAGTATTTT. This encodes CATSGDRSSDTQYF.

J is TRBJ2-3 and V is TRBV5-1, with TRBD2 matching over 15 bases. CDR1 SGHRS and CDR2 YFSETQ come from the germline V gene. The junction had 3 bases not matched to a gene; V was cut back by 3 bases and J by 1 base. The CDR3 runs 17 residues. DNA of the CDR3: TGCGCCAGCAGCTATGGACTAGCGGGAGGGCGCACAGATACGCAGTATTTT. Amino acids: CASSYGLAGGRTDTQYF.

J is TRBJ1-5 and V is TRBV10-3; D is unresolved. The CDR3 extends over 14 amino acids. Trimming removed 11 bases from V and 0 bases from J, with 14 bases in between. Germline CDR1 reads ENHRY; CDR2 reads SYGVKD. CDR3 sequence: CAAAGVLSNQPQHF. In nucleotides, the CDR3 is TGTGCCGCGGCAGGAGTTCTTAGCAATCAGCCCCAGCATTTT.

This clonotype was detected many times. J is TRBJ2-1 and V is TRBV11-1; 10 nucleotides match TRBD2. Trimming took 3 bases from V and 9 from J; bases not matched to a gene: 8. Germline CDR1 SGHAT, CDR2 FQDESV (reference sequence). CDR3 length: 15 residues. CDR3 coding DNA: TGTGCCAGCAGCTTCTCAGCGGGAGGGGACGGTGAGCAGTTCTTC. It encodes CASSFSAGGDGEQFF.

On this clonotype itself: A much larger clonotype is one base distant, so this may be a read error. The rearrangement joins TRBV7-9 to TRBJ2-2; unclear D gene. The germline V gene encodes CDR1 SEHNR and CDR2 FQNEAQ (reference sequence). The V end lost 5 bases, the J end lost 2 bases, and 9 bases lay between the germline ends. The CDR3 loop spans 14 amino acids. The CDR3 region has the DNA TGTGCCAGCAGCCCCTACGACAACACCGGGGAGCTGTTTTTT. Encoded protein: CASSPYDNTGELFF.

In its sample, this clonotype was seen many times. The gene calls are TRBV3-1 and TRBJ2-1, with D hard to call. Trimming took 6 bases from V and 15 from J, leaving 21 bases between them. CDR3 length: 13 amino acids. Germline assignment: CDR1 LGHDT and CDR2 YNNKEL (reference sequence). The chain's CDR3 is CASSSTPISNPFF. CDR3 nucleotide sequence: TGTGCCAGCAGTTCAACCCCTATTTCGAACCCGTTCTTC.

Ten or more counts support this clonotype. The chain employs TRBV7-9 and TRBJ2-1, with D possibly being TRBD1 or TRBD2 (6 bases each). This CDR3 region has 15 residues. Trimming left V 2 bases short and J 10 bases short, with 18 bases between. CDR1 is SEHNR and CDR2 is FQNEAQ in the germline V gene (reference sequence). The CDR3 sequence: CASSLTMGEGGEQFF. Here the CDR3 DNA reads TGTGCCAGCAGCTTAACTATGGGCGAAGGGGGGGAGCAGTTCTTC.

This clonotype came up many times. This sequence joins TRBV2 and TRBJ2-2; no definite D call. V lost 6 bases to trimming and J lost 6 bases, with 8 bases between them. The CDR3 length is 12 residues. Germline values: CDR1 SNHLY, CDR2 FYNNEI. CDR3 nucleotides: TGTGCCAGCAGGTTAAGGGCCGGGGAGCTGTTTTTT. Protein sequence: CASRLRAGELFF.

This clonotype was counted only a few times. The rearrangement uses TRBV15 and TRBJ2-1, with D possibly being TRBD1 (5 bases). The germline V gene encodes CDR1 LNHNV and CDR2 YYDKDF (reference sequence). The CDR3 totals 12 residues. The V gene lost 1 base and the J gene lost 8 bases, with 6 bases spanning the gap. CDR3 nucleotides: TGTGCCACCAGCAGAGCGACAGATGAGCAGTTCTTC. Translating gives CATSRATDEQFF.

The chain joins TRBV4-1 to TRBJ2-7; TRBD1 aligns across 11 bases. Germline V gene data show CDR1 as MGHRA and CDR2 as YSYEKL. The ends lost 3 bases at V and 2 bases at J; junction bases unmatched: 3. The CDR3 has 15 residues. The CDR3 nucleotides are TGCGCCAGCAGCCAGTCGGGACAGGGGGCCTACGAGCAGTACTTC. It encodes CASSQSGQGAYEQYF.

This clonotype was picked up many times. The chain uses TRBV12-3 or TRBV12-4 and TRBJ2-1; 9 nucleotides agree with TRBD2. CDR3 length: 18 residues. V was clipped by 6 bases and J by 4 bases; unmatched bases: 16. The CDR3 sequence is CASRRQGRPSGDYNEQFF. The CDR3 nucleotides read TGTGCCAGCAGGAGACAGGGAAGGCCTAGCGGGGATTACAATGAGCAGTTCTTC.

The chain joins TRBV14 to TRBJ2-7, with D uncertain. The CDR3 totals 12 residues. V lost 1 base and J lost 6, with 7 bases in between. In germline, CDR1 is SGHDN, CDR2 FVKESK. The CDR3 sequence: CASSQVATEQYF. The CDR3 DNA sequence: TGTGCCAGCAGCCAAGTCGCTACCGAGCAGTACTTC.

V usage is TRBV12-5 and J usage is TRBJ2-1; D tentatively reads TRBD1 or TRBD2 (5 bases each). The length of the CDR3 is 16 residues. Between the trimmed V and J ends, which lost 2 bases and 5 bases, there was a span of 16 bases. The germline gives CDR1 LGHNT, CDR2 FRNRAP. CDR3 DNA: TGTGCTAGTGGTTTGTCGTCGGGAATGGGGCACAATGAGCAGTTCTTC. It translates to CASGLSSGMGHNEQFF. The variable domain in full, with the rest retrieved from reference TRBV12-5 and TRBJ2-1, is DARVTQTPRHKVTEMGQEVTMRCQPILGHNTVFWYRQTMMQGLELLAYFRNRAPLDDSGMPKDRFSAEMPDATLATLKIQPSEPRDSAVYFCASGLSSGMGHNEQFFGPGTRLTVL.

This sequence joins TRBV28 and TRBJ2-3; D ambiguous. This CDR3 contains 12 residues. CDR1 is MDHEN and CDR2 is SYDVKM in the germline V gene. Trimming left V 7 bases short and J 4 bases short, with 9 bases between. CDR3 sequence reads: CASIQAPDTQYF. Written as DNA, the CDR3 is TGTGCCAGCATCCAAGCCCCAGATACGCAGTATTTT.

This clonotype was observed at least ten times. The rearrangement uses TRBV5-1 and TRBJ2-3; 9 bases match TRBD2. This CDR3 is 15 amino acids long. Germline assignment: CDR1 SGHRS and CDR2 YFSETQ. V was clipped by 2 bases and J by 1 base; unmatched bases: 2. The CDR3 protein is CASSFRTSGTDTQYF. The CDR3 DNA sequence: TGCGCCAGCAGCTTTAGGACTAGCGGCACAGATACGCAGTATTTT.

This clonotype was observed at least ten times. The chain has TRBV27 and TRBJ2-1; TRBD2 aligns across 11 bases. The trim removed 0 bases at V and 6 bases at J, leaving 4 bases unmatched. Germline V gives CDR1 MNHEY, CDR2 SMNVEV (reference sequence). This CDR3 comprises 16 residues. CDR3 sequence (DNA): TGTGCCAGCAGTTTATCTCCGGGACTAGCGGCCAATGAGCAGTTCTTC. Translation: CASSLSPGLAANEQFF.

This clonotype came up a few times. The chain carries TRBV19 and TRBJ2-3; TRBD2 agrees at 12 bases. CDR1 and CDR2 (germline): LNHDA, SQIVND (reference sequence). This CDR3 is built from 16 residues. The ends lost 6 bases at V and 2 bases at J; junction bases unmatched: 6. The CDR3 sequence: CASRTLAGGPTDTQYF. CDR3 bases: TGTGCCAGTAGAACTCTAGCGGGAGGGCCCACAGATACGCAGTATTTT.

This clonotype has a count of ten or more. The chain recombines TRBV12-3 or TRBV12-4 with TRBJ2-3, with D tentatively TRBD1 or TRBD2 (5 bases each). This CDR3 spans 15 amino acids. The V and J ends lost 3 bases and 0 bases respectively, with 10 bases between them. Written as DNA, the CDR3 is TGTGCCAGCAGTTTGCTCGGGGCTAGCACAGATACGCAGTATTTT. Translated, it gives CASSLLGASTDTQYF.

This clonotype was counted many times. This chain uses TRBV28 with TRBJ2-7; 10 bases match TRBD2. Losses at the gene ends were 4 bases for V and 6 bases for J; bases not matched to a gene: 9. The CDR3 is made up of 15 amino acids. CDR1 MDHEN and CDR2 SYDVKM come from the germline V gene. Here the CDR3 reads CASSSWTSGATEQYF. DNA of the CDR3: TGTGCCAGCAGTTCGTGGACTAGCGGAGCGACCGAGCAGTACTTC.

This clonotype was picked up many times. V and J are TRBV28 and TRBJ1-5; D is perhaps TRBD1 (6 bases). The CDR3 is 15 residues long. CDR1 and CDR2 (germline): MDHEN, SYDVKM. Trimming took off 8 bases at V and 1 base at J, with 15 bases between the two ends. This chain's CDR3 is CASGFTGSSNQPQHF. CDR3 nucleotide sequence: TGTGCCAGCGGGTTTACAGGGTCCAGCAATCAGCCCCAGCATTTT.

This clonotype was recorded many times. This chain links TRBV6-1 with TRBJ1-2; D is perhaps TRBD1 (5 bases). The germline V and J ends were trimmed by 5 bases and 6 bases, with 22 bases remaining between them. Germline V CDR1 and CDR2: MNHNS, SASEGT. The CDR3 spans 16 residues. CDR3 region: CASSLFREMGRDGYTF. Written as DNA, the CDR3 is TGTGCCAGCAGTCTCTTTAGGGAAATGGGGCGTGATGGCTACACCTTC.